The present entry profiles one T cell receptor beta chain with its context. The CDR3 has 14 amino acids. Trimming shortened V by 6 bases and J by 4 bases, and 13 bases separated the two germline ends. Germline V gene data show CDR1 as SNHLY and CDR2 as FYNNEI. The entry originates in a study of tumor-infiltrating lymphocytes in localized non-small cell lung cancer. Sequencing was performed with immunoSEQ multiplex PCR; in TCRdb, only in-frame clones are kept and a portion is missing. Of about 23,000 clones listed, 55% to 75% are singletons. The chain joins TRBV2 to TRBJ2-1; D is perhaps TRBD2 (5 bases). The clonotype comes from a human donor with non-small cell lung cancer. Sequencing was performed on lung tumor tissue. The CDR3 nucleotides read TGTGCCAGCAGAACGAGCGGACCTTACAATGAGCAGTTCTTC. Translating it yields CASRTSGPYNEQFF.